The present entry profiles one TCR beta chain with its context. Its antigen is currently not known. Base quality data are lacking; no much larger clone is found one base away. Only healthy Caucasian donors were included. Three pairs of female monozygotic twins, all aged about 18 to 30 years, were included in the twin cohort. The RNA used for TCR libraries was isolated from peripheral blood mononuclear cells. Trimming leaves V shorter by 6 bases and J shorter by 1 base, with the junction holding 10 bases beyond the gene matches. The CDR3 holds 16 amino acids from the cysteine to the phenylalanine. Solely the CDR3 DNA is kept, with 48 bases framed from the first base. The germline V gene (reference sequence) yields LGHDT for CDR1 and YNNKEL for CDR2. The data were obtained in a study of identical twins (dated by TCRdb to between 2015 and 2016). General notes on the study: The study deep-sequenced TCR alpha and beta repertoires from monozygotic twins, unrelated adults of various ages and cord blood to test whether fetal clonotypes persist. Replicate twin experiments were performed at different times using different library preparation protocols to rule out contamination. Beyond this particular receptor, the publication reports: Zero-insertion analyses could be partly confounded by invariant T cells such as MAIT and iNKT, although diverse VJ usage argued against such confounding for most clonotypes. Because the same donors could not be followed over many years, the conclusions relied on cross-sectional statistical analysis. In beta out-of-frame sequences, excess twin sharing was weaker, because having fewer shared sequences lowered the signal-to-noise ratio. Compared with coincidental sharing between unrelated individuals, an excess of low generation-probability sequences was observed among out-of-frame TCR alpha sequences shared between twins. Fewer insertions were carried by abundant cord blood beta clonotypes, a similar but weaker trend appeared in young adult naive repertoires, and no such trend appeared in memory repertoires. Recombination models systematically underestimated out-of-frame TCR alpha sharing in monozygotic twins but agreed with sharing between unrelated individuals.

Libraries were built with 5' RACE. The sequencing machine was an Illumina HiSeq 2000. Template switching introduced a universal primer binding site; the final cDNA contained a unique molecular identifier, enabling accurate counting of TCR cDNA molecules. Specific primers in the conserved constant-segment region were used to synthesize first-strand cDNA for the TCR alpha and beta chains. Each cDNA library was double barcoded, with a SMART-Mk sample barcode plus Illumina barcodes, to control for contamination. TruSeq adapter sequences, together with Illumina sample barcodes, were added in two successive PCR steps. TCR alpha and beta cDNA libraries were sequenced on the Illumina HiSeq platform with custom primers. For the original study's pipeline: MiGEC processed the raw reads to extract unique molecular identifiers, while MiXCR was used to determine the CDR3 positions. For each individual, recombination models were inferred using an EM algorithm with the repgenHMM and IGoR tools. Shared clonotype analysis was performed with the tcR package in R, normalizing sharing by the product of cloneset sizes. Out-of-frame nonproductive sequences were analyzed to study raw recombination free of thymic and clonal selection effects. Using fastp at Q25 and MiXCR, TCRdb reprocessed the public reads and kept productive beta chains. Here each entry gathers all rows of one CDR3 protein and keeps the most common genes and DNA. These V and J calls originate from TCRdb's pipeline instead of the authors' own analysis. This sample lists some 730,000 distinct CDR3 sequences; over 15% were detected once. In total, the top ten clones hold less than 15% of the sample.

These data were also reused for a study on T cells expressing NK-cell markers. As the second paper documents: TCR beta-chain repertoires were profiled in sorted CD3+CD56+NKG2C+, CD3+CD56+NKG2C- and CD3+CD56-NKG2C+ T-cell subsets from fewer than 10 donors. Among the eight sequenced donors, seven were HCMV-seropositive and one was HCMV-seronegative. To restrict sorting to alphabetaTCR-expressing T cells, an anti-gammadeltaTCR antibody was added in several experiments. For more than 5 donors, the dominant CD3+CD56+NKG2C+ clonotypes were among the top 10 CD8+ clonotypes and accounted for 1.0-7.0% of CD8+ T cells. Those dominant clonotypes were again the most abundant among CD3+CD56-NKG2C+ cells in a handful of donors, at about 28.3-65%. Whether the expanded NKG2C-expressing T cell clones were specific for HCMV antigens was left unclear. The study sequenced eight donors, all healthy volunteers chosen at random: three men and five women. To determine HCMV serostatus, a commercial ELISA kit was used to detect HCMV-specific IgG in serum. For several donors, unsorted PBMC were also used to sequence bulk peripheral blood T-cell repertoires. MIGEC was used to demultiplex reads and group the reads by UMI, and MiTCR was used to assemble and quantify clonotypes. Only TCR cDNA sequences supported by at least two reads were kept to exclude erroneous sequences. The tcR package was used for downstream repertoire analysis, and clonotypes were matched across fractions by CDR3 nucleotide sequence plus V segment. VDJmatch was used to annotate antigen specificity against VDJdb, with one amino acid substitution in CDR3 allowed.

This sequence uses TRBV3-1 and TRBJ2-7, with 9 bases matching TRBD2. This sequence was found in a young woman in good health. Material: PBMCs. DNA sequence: TGTGCCAGCAGTAGCTCTGGTAGCGGGAGTTCCTACGAGCAGTACTTC. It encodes CASSSSGSGSSYEQYF.